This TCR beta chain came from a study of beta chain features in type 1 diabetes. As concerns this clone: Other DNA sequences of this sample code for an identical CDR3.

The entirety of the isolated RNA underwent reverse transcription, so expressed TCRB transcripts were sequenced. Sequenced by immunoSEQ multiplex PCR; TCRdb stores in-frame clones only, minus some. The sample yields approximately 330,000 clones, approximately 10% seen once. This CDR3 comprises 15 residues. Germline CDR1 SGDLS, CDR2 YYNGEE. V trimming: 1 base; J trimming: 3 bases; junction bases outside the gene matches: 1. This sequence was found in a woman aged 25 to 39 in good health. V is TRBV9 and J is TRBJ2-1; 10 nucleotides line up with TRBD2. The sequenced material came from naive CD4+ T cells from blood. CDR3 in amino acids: CASSVTSGNYNEQFF. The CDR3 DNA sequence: TGTGCCAGCAGCGTAACTAGCGGGAACTACAATGAGCAGTTCTTC.